This T cell receptor beta chain was retrieved from a study of cytomegalovirus exposure and HLA in healthy donors. Whole-study results and caveats: Over 150 TCR beta chains were listed as cytomegalovirus-associated. V- and J-gene trimming in TCR beta was tied to a missense DCLRE1C variant by an analysis performed later. Presence/absence analysis assumed near-uniform sequencing depth across donors. The authors confirmed in vitro that three CMV-associated chains were specific for CMV antigens.

The trim removed 5 bases at V and 1 base at J, leaving 4 bases unmatched. Germline V gene sequence: CDR1 LNHDA, CDR2 SQIVND (reference sequence). There are 15 residues in the CDR3. This PCR relied on a set of 60 Vbeta primers and 13 Jbeta primers. Using immunoSEQ multiplex PCR, the repertoire was profiled, and TCRdb retains in-frame clones only, with some absent. This table holds some 150,000 clones, approximately 69% found once. Comment on this clone: Its antigen is unidentified.

The chain recombines TRBV19 with TRBJ2-5; TRBD1 aligns across 10 bases. Sequenced sample: PBMCs. The TCR was taken from a man aged 25-45 years in good health and CMV-seronegative. CDR3 sequence (DNA): TGTGCCAGTAGTGTTGGACAGGGGGTCCAAGAGACCCAGTACTTC. It translates to CASSVGQGVQETQYF.